This is a list of T cell receptor beta chains from one sample in a study of cytotoxic CD8 clonotypes in ibrutinib-treated CLL. Assay used: immunoSEQ multiplex PCR; TCRdb lists only in-frame clones, some missing. The sample carries 40,000 to 55,000 clones, roughly 80% recorded once. The sequencing used PBMCs, collected after 24 months of ibrutinib treatment. Receptors originate from a human donor with chronic lymphocytic leukemia. The CDR3 runs from the conserved cysteine through the conserved F or W. The D gene is left open where the match is weak. Size values are once, few and many counts, or a class for expanded clones, and some rows have none.

V gene: TRBV27; D gene: -; J gene: TRBJ2-7; clone size: few; CDR3 protein: CASSLFGDEQYF; CDR3 DNA: TGTGCCAGCAGTTTATTCGGGGACGAGCAGTACTTC
V gene: TRBV6-6; D gene: TRBD1; J gene: TRBJ1-1; clone size: -; CDR3 protein: CASSEGQPNTEAFF; CDR3 DNA: TGTGCCAGCAGTGAGGGACAGCCGAACACTGAAGCTTTCTTT
V gene: TRBV25-1; D gene: TRBD2; J gene: TRBJ2-3; clone size: -; CDR3 protein: CAIEPGLAGATQYF; CDR3 DNA: TGTGCCATCGAACCGGGACTAGCGGGTGCGACGCAGTATTTT
V gene: TRBV4-1; D gene: TRBD2; J gene: TRBJ2-1; clone size: once; CDR3 protein: CASSQEIPPGTSGRTEQFF; CDR3 DNA: TGCGCCAGCAGCCAAGAAATCCCGCCGGGGACTAGCGGGAGGACTGAGCAGTTCTTC
V gene: TRBV7-2; D gene: TRBD2; J gene: TRBJ2-1; clone size: -; CDR3 protein: CASSPRLAGGGIF; CDR3 DNA: TGTGCCAGCAGCCCCCGACTAGCGGGAGGGGGGATCTTC
V gene: TRBV4-1; D gene: -; J gene: TRBJ1-2; clone size: -; CDR3 protein: CASSQVGMYAGGYTF; CDR3 DNA: TGCGCCAGCAGCCAAGTTGGAATGTACGCGGGGGGCTACACCTTC
V gene: TRBV21-1; D gene: -; J gene: TRBJ1-1; clone size: few; CDR3 protein: CASSKGGRGKTEAFF; CDR3 DNA: TGTGCCAGCAGCAAAGGGGGTAGGGGTAAAACTGAAGCTTTCTTT
V gene: TRBV5-8; D gene: -; J gene: TRBJ2-2; clone size: once; CDR3 protein: CASSLDPGTGELFF; CDR3 DNA: TGTGCCAGCAGCTTGGACCCGGGAACCGGGGAGCTGTTTTTT
V gene: TRBV19; D gene: TRBD1; J gene: TRBJ2-7; clone size: -; CDR3 protein: CASSIKKGQDHSYEQYF; CDR3 DNA: TGTGCCAGTAGTATAAAAAAGGGACAGGACCACTCCTACGAGCAGTACTTC
V gene: TRBV4-3; D gene: -; J gene: TRBJ2-5; clone size: few; CDR3 protein: CASSPRGNQGETQYF; CDR3 DNA: TGCGCCAGCAGCCCTCGGGGCAACCAGGGAGAGACCCAGTACTTC
V gene: TRBV6-5; D gene: -; J gene: TRBJ2-3; clone size: -; CDR3 protein: CASKGMDSTDTQYF; CDR3 DNA: TGTGCCAGCAAAGGAATGGACAGCACAGATACGCAGTATTTT
V gene: TRBV7-2; D gene: -; J gene: TRBJ1-5; clone size: few; CDR3 protein: CASSRDRNQPQHF; CDR3 DNA: TGTGCCAGCAGCCGGGACCGGAATCAGCCCCAGCATTTT
V gene: TRBV10-1; D gene: TRBD2; J gene: TRBJ2-1; clone size: -; CDR3 protein: CASRASGIGEQFF; CDR3 DNA: TGCGCCAGCAGGGCTAGCGGGATTGGTGAGCAGTTCTTC
V gene: TRBV30; D gene: TRBD2; J gene: TRBJ2-2; clone size: -; CDR3 protein: CACQGGPVTGELFF; CDR3 DNA: TGTGCCTGTCAGGGAGGGCCAGTCACCGGGGAGCTGTTTTTT